The 10 T cell receptor beta chains presented below share a single source sample, sequenced in a study of CD8 T cells in Susac syndrome. It was with random hexamers that about 0.45 to 1 ug RNA was reverse transcribed. TCRdb reanalysed the immunoSEQ multiplex PCR reads using MiXCR and keeps one entry per CDR3 protein. The sample carries under 80,000 distinct CDR3 sequences, about 95% recorded once. The material sequenced was CD8+ T cells from PBMCs. Receptors originate from a human donor with multiple sclerosis.

This clonotype came up once. This chain connects TRBV7-9 to TRBJ2-7, with D hard to call. The V end lost 5 bases, the J end lost 6 bases, and 11 bases lay between the germline ends. The germline CDR1 and CDR2 sequences are SEHNR and FQNEAQ (reference sequence). The CDR3 is made up of 12 amino acids. The CDR3 DNA follows: TGTGCCAGCAGCCCCCTAGGCCCCGAGCAGTACTTC. Translated: CASSPLGPEQYF. Variable domain in full (rest from reference TRBV7-9 and TRBJ2-7): DTGVSQNPRHKITKRGQNVTFRCDPISEHNRLYWYRQTLGQGPEFLTYFQNEAQLEKSRLLSDRFSAERPKGSFSTLEIQRTEQGDSAMYLCASSPLGPEQYFGPGTRLTVT.

The rearrangement joins TRBV4-3 to TRBJ1-2; 7 nucleotides align to TRBD1. V trimming: 0 bases; J trimming: 4 bases; junction bases outside the gene matches: 11. The CDR3 has 17 residues. CDR1 and CDR2 (germline): LGHNA, YSLEER. The CDR3 DNA reads as TGCGCCAGCAGCCAAGACACATACAGGGGAAGGAGCTATGGCTACACCTTC. It specifies CASSQDTYRGRSYGYTF.

V and J are TRBV4-1 and TRBJ1-1; a possible D gene is TRBD1 (5 bases). The CDR3 is made up of 15 amino acids. The germline CDR1 and CDR2 sequences are MGHRA and YSYEKL. V lost 1 base, J lost 5 bases, and 14 bases lay in between. CDR3 bases: TGCGCCAGCAGCCAAGCGACTTTGGGGGGGACTGAAGCTTTCTTT. Translation: CASSQATLGGTEAFF.

This sequence joins TRBV19 and TRBJ1-2; perhaps TRBD1 as D (5 bases). Trimming shortened V by 7 bases and J by 4 bases, and 16 bases separated the two germline ends. CDR1 and CDR2 (germline): LNHDA, SQIVND (reference sequence). This CDR3 comprises 14 residues. The CDR3 loop reads CASTDRRAPYGYTF. The CDR3 DNA reads as TGTGCCAGTACTGACAGACGAGCTCCCTATGGCTACACCTTC.

This clonotype has just one count. This chain uses TRBV27 with TRBJ2-1, with 13 bases identical to TRBD2. In germline, CDR1 is MNHEY, CDR2 SMNVEV (reference sequence). This CDR3 contains 14 residues. J gave up 9 bases and V 5 bases, and 4 bases lay outside the gene matches. The CDR3 loop is CASSPGLAGPEQFF. The DNA of the CDR3 is TGTGCCAGCAGTCCGGGACTAGCGGGGCCTGAGCAGTTCTTC.

This clonotype has just one count. The genes are TRBV3-1 and TRBJ2-1; 10 positions agree with TRBD2. CDR1 LGHDT and CDR2 YNNKEL come from the germline V gene (reference sequence). V shed 1 base, J shed 9 bases, and the junction held 6 bases outside the gene matches. The CDR3 totals 15 residues. The CDR3 sequence is CASSQVLAGEGEQFF. The CDR3 region has the DNA TGTGCCAGCAGCCAAGTTCTAGCGGGAGAGGGTGAGCAGTTCTTC.

The gene calls are TRBV29-1 and TRBJ2-7, with TRBD1 identical over 7 bases. This CDR3 has 15 residues. Germline V gene data show CDR1 as SQVTM and CDR2 as ANQGSEA. Trimming took 4 bases from V and 1 from J; bases not matched to a gene: 10. The CDR3 nucleotides are TGCAGCGTTGGATGGTGGCAGGGGGATTCCTACGAGCAGTACTTC. Amino acids: CSVGWWQGDSYEQYF.

V gene TRBV9 combines with J gene TRBJ1-1, with unresolved D. The CDR3 has 15 residues. In germline, CDR1 is SGDLS, CDR2 YYNGEE. V dropped 3 bases and J dropped 0 bases, with 12 bases sitting between them. DNA of the CDR3: TGTGCCAGCAGCGCTCAAGACGGACTGAACACTGAAGCTTTCTTT. Translated: CASSAQDGLNTEAFF.

The V and J genes are TRBV25-1 and TRBJ2-2; D is unclear. Trimming took 7 bases from V and 7 from J, leaving 7 bases between them. Germline loops: CDR1 MGHDK, CDR2 SYGVNS. The CDR3 covers 11 residues. DNA of the CDR3: TGTGCCAGCAAAGTGGGCGGGGAGCTGTTTTTT. Residues: CASKVGGELFF.

The genes are TRBV5-6 and TRBJ2-3; TRBD2 matches at 9 bases. The germline V gene has CDR1 SGHDT and CDR2 YYEEEE. The CDR3 runs to 16 residues. J lost 1 base, V lost 4 bases, and 7 bases had no gene match. The CDR3 sequence: CASSVRRTSGTDTQYF. Here the CDR3 DNA reads TGTGCCAGCAGCGTTCGGAGGACTAGCGGCACAGATACGCAGTATTTT.